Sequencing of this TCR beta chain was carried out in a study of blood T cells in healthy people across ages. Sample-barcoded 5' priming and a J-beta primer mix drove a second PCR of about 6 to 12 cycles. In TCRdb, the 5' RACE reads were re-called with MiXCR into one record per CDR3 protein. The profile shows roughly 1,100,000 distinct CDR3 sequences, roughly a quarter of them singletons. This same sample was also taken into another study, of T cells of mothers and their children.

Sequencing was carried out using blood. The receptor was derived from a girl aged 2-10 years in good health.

The CDR3 DNA sequence: TGCGCCAGCAGACACGTCGGTACGGGTCCATCCTCTGGGGCCAACGTCCTGACTTTC. It translates to CASRHVGTGPSSGANVLTF. The chain combines TRBV4-1 with TRBJ2-6; D is unclear. This CDR3 contains 19 residues. The germline gives CDR1 MGHRA, CDR2 YSYEKL. V was shortened by 6 bases and J by 0 bases, with 21 bases between the two germline ends.